The next 4 T cell receptor beta chains were all read from a single sample in a study of cytomegalovirus exposure and HLA in healthy donors. The PCR used 60 Vbeta and 13 Jbeta primers. Sequenced by immunoSEQ multiplex PCR; TCRdb stores in-frame clones only, minus some. The sample lists some 180,000 clones; around 77% were seen once. The sample comprised PBMCs. The receptors originated from a woman in her twenties or thirties in good health and CMV-seronegative.

In its sample, this clone was seen a few times. This same CDR3 is encoded by further DNA sequences in the sample. This rearrangement joins TRBV9 to TRBJ1-1; the D is unclear. Trimming cost V 0 bases and J 1 base, with 7 bases left between them. Per germline, CDR1 SGDLS and CDR2 YYNGEE. The CDR3 is made up of 14 amino acids. The chain's CDR3 is CASSVGSGNTEAFF. CDR3 DNA: TGTGCCAGCAGCGTAGGTTCCGGGAACACTGAAGCTTTCTTT.

The chain carries TRBV7-9 and TRBJ1-1; 8 positions match TRBD1. Germline V gene sequence: CDR1 SEHNR, CDR2 FQNEAQ (reference sequence). The CDR3 totals 13 residues. V was pared by 5 bases and J by 9 bases, with 8 bases of the junction left unmatched. In DNA form, the CDR3 reads TGTGCCAGCAGCCCGCAGGGGGCGTATAAAGCTTTCTTT. The encoded protein is CASSPQGAYKAFF.

V and J are TRBV9 and TRBJ2-7; D is possibly TRBD1 (6 bases). The V end was cut by 0 bases, the J end by 6 bases, with 7 bases between. The CDR3 sequence is 12 residues long. The germline V gene has CDR1 SGDLS and CDR2 YYNGEE. The CDR3 loop is CASSVEGGEQYF. The CDR3 DNA reads as TGTGCCAGCAGCGTAGAAGGGGGCGAGCAGTACTTC.

The rearrangement joins TRBV6-6 to TRBJ2-1; 8 nucleotides agree with TRBD2. V was pared by 6 bases and J by 7 bases, with 11 bases of the junction left unmatched. The CDR3 sequence is 15 residues long. Germline V gives CDR1 MNHNY, CDR2 SVGAGI (reference sequence). Here the CDR3 reads CASRHTSGAMNEQFF. The CDR3 nucleotides are TGTGCCAGCAGACATACTAGCGGAGCGATGAATGAGCAGTTCTTC.